The 18 T cell receptor beta chains below were found in one sample sequenced in a study of tumor-infiltrating lymphocytes in primary liver carcinoma. From approximately 500 ng total RNA, TCR beta cDNA was generated with a primer in the constant region. Amplification in three nested multiplex PCR rounds with slightly modified ARM-PCR gave rise to TCR beta libraries. Use of TRBV1-TRBV30 forward primers with a C-beta reverse primer characterized the first two PCR rounds, which lasted nine to eleven cycles each. TCRdb passed the multiplex PCR reads through MiXCR, listing each CDR3 protein once. The sample lists 90,000 to 100,000 distinct CDR3 sequences; approximately 68% were seen once. DNA and RNA were both co-extracted from around 20-30 mg of bulk tissue that had not been sorted. Sequenced input: liver tumor tissue from sampling region 5. Subset specified: tumor region T5, tumor centre. These receptors all stem from a woman aged 55 to 70 with primary liver carcinoma and hepatitis B virus infection.

This clonotype was recorded only once. The junction shows a germline mismatch at one end, possibly a read error. The rearrangement links TRBV14 to TRBJ2-1; no firm D call. The CDR3 covers 17 residues. The germline V gene has CDR1 SGHDN and CDR2 FVKESK. The CDR3 here is CASSQEWSSPTYNVQFF. CDR3 nucleotide sequence: TGTGCCAGCAGCCAAGAATGGAGCTCCCCCACGTACAATGTGCAGTTCTTC.

This clonotype turned up a few times. The chain combines TRBV5-4 with TRBJ2-5, with 7 bases lining up with TRBD2. The CDR3 consists of 13 residues. The germline V gene encodes CDR1 SGHNT and CDR2 YYREEE (reference sequence). J was trimmed by 4 bases and V by 5 bases; bases with no gene match: 5. The CDR3 region has the DNA TGTGCCAGCAGAGCGACTAGCCTAGAGACCCAGTACTTC. Amino acids: CASRATSLETQYF.

A remark on this clonotype: The junction does not match germline at one end; this may be a read error. V and J are TRBV7-9 and TRBJ1-2; no reliable D call. This CDR3 has 14 residues. Germline lookup yields CDR1 SEHNR and CDR2 FQNEAQ (reference sequence). The CDR3 DNA is TGTACCAGCAGCTTAGGGTCTCGGGGAAATGGCTACACCTTC. Its translation: CTSSLGSRGNGYTF.

This clonotype was picked up one time. This may stem from a read error, because a much larger clone lies one nucleotide away. V usage is TRBV29-1 and J usage is TRBJ2-7, with D perhaps given as TRBD1 or TRBD2 (5 bases each). Germline-derived CDR1 and CDR2 are SQVTM and ANQGSEA. The V end lost 3 bases, the J end lost 5 bases, and 20 bases lay between the germline ends. CDR3 length: 15 residues. CDR3 sequence reads: CSVEGDDRTAHEQYF. CDR3 DNA: TGCAGCGTTGAGGGGGACGACAGAACTGCCCACGAGCAGTACTTC.

On this clonotype itself: A junction boundary mismatches the germline segment, possibly from a read error. The CDR3 coding sequence is TGTGTCAGCAGTTACCTCAACAGGGGGGGTGAGCAGTTCTTC. Translated, it gives CVSSYLNRGGEQFF. J is TRBJ2-1 and V is TRBV28; D perhaps matches TRBD1 (8 bases). CDR3 length: 14 amino acids. The germline gives CDR1 MDHEN, CDR2 SYDVKM.

About this clonotype: The limits of the CDR3 on the DNA are not certain, so only TCRdb's listed CDR3 is given. This rearrangement joins TRBV6-6 to TRBJ1-4; the tabulated D call, TRBD1, remains unverified against the DNA. Inclusive of both ends, the CDR3 amounts to 17 amino acids. Germline assignment: CDR1 MNHNY and CDR2 SVGAGI (reference sequence). CDR3 region: CASSSSQGPIVDEKLFF.

Concerning this clonotype: Here the CDR3 omits its conserved ending phenylalanine or tryptophan, so a read error is the likely source. The V call is TRBV11-3, the J call TRBJ1-1, with 9 nucleotides matching TRBD1. The CDR3 contains 13 residues. Germline-derived CDR1 and CDR2 are SGHNT and YENEEA. CDR3 in amino acids: CASSRLDRGLAFC. CDR3 bases: TGTGCTAGCAGCCGATTGGACAGGGGATTGGCTTTCTGT.

The V and J genes are TRBV11-2 and TRBJ2-7; maybe TRBD1 (6 bases). The CDR3 is 15 amino acids. The V gene's germline CDR1 is SGHAT and CDR2 FQNNGV. CDR3 DNA sequence: TGTGTCAACAGCTTAGACACCTCGAGGGGGAACGAGCAGTACTTC. Its protein product is CVNSLDTSRGNEQYF.

In the case of this clonotype: One junction end does not reproduce the germline sequence, and a read error may be involved. The rearrangement uses TRBV11-3 and TRBJ2-1; 8 positions match TRBD1. In germline, CDR1 is SGHNT, CDR2 YENEEA. The CDR3 spans 18 residues. CDR3 residues: CASSLDVYEDRGYDEQFF. The CDR3 region has the DNA TGTGCCAGCAGCCTAGATGTGTATGAAGACAGGGGATACGACGAGCAGTTCTTC.

A word on this clonotype: The junction and the germline gene differ at one end; a read error may be behind it. This chain links TRBV29-1 with TRBJ1-1; no firm D call. The CDR3 has 13 residues. From germline, CDR1 is SQVTM and CDR2 ANQGSEA. The CDR3, as DNA: TGCAGCATTGAAACGGGGAGGAACACTGAAGCTTTCTTT. Its protein is CSIETGRNTEAFF.

This clonotype was seen a handful of times. Since a much larger clone is just one base distant, this may be a read error. This chain links TRBV5-1 with TRBJ2-3; the D is unclear. Trimming stripped 3 bases from V and 5 bases from J, with 13 bases between. The CDR3 has 14 residues. Germline CDR1 reads SGHRS; CDR2 reads YFSETQ. CDR3 DNA sequence: TGCGCCAGCAGCTCCGCGGCAGAGTTAGATACGCAGTATTTT. This translates into CASSSAAELDTQYF.

Comments on this clonotype: The CDR3 does not end in the conserved phenylalanine or tryptophan, so this is likely a read error. The chain couples TRBV5-1 to TRBJ2-3; tentatively, D is TRBD2 (5 bases). V was clipped by 0 bases and J by 2 bases, with 13 bases between them. Germline lookup yields CDR1 SGHRS and CDR2 YFSETQ. The CDR3 loop spans 16 amino acids. CDR3 in DNA: TGCGCCAGCAGCTTGGGAGCGGCGGTTTTCACAGATACGCAGTATTCT. Protein: CASSLGAAVFTDTQYS.

To note about this clonotype: One junction end does not reproduce the germline sequence, and a read error may be involved. The CDR3 spells CATSHETTSYEQYF. The CDR3 region has the DNA TGTGCCACCAGCCACGAGACTACCTCCTACGAGCAGTACTTC. The gene calls are TRBV11-2 and TRBJ2-7; D is perhaps TRBD2 (5 bases). CDR1 SGHAT and CDR2 FQNNGV come from the germline V gene. The CDR3 runs 14 residues.

This clonotype was seen only a few times. The chain links TRBV28 to TRBJ1-5; possibly TRBD1 for D (6 bases). This CDR3 is built from 15 residues. Germline CDR1 MDHEN, CDR2 SYDVKM. The germline V and J ends were trimmed by 3 bases and 6 bases, with 15 bases remaining between them. CDR3 residues: CASSLAGSGVQPQHF. The CDR3 DNA follows: TGTGCCAGCAGTTTGGCCGGGTCAGGGGTTCAGCCCCAGCATTTT.

V usage is TRBV2 and J usage is TRBJ1-1; D remains unclear. CDR1 SNHLY and CDR2 FYNNEI come from the germline V gene. The CDR3 has 12 residues. With 7 bases removed from V and 6 bases from J, the gap between germline ends came to 12 bases. The CDR3 region is CASTLANAEAFF. CDR3 coding DNA: TGTGCCAGCACTCTCGCCAACGCTGAAGCTTTCTTT.

This clonotype rates as medium-sized. V gene TRBV29-1 combines with J gene TRBJ2-7; the match to TRBD2 covers 11 bases. This CDR3 region has 15 residues. V shed 4 bases and J 2 bases; nucleotides not matched to a gene: 7. Germline CDR1 and CDR2: SQVTM and ANQGSEA. The CDR3 here is CSVVALGLAAYEQYF. CDR3 sequence (DNA): TGCAGCGTTGTTGCCTTGGGACTAGCGGCCTACGAGCAGTACTTC.

Of note for this clonotype: This may arise from a read error, as a much more abundant clone is one base away. This chain uses TRBV5-6 with TRBJ1-1; D is ambiguous. The ends were cut back, 2 bases at V and 6 bases at J, with 11 bases in the middle. This CDR3 has 13 residues. Germline lookup yields CDR1 SGHDT and CDR2 YYEEEE. The CDR3 DNA reads TGTGCCAGCAGCTTTGATATTAGCGCTGAAGCTTTCTTT. Its protein product is CASSFDISAEAFF.

This clonotype was recorded at least ten times. The chain links TRBV5-1 to TRBJ2-3; D assignment may be TRBD1 or TRBD2 (6 bases each). Per the germline V gene, CDR1 is SGHRS and CDR2 is YFSETQ. This CDR3 contains 15 residues. V dropped 0 bases and J dropped 4 bases, with 12 bases sitting between them. The chain's CDR3 is CASSLAGGKADTQYF. CDR3 sequence (DNA): TGCGCCAGCAGCTTGGCCGGGGGCAAGGCAGATACGCAGTATTTT. The entire variable domain, with the rest obtained from reference TRBV5-1 and TRBJ2-3, is as follows: KAGVTQTPRYLIKTRGQQVTLSCSPISGHRSVSWYQQTPGQGLQFLFEYFSETQRNKGNFPGRFSGRQFSNSRSEMNVSTLELGDSALYLCASSLAGGKADTQYFGPGTRLTVL.